This T cell receptor (beta chain) was found in a study of T cells expressing NK-cell markers. Findings of the study overall: As a fraction of CD8+ T cells, dominant NKG2C+ clonotypes reached roughly 1.0-7.5% in six donors.

Comments on this clonotype: Its antigen is undetermined.

The CDR3 sequence is 16 residues long. Using the 5' RACE reads, TCRdb records one entry per CDR3 protein without DNA. Its table records 200,000 to 300,000 distinct CDR3 sequences. V usage is TRBV12-3 or TRBV12-4 and J usage is TRBJ2-2; the TCRdb D gene call, TRBD2, has no DNA to confirm it. The clonotype comes from a man younger than 35 in good health. Sequenced sample: blood T cells: a sorted CD56 or NKG2C T cell subset, CD4+ or CD8+ T cells, or bulk PBMC T cells (not recorded which). The CDR3 is CASSLAPGLNTGELFF.